Listed here are 7 T cell receptor beta chains from one sample, sequenced in a study of cytomegalovirus exposure and HLA in healthy donors. PCR involved 60 Vbeta and 13 Jbeta primers. Sequencing used immunoSEQ multiplex PCR; TCRdb keeps in-frame clones, though not all of them. The table records about 180,000 clones, about 79% of them present only once. Sequencing was performed on PBMCs. These receptors were collected from a man aged 18 to 35 in good health and CMV-seronegative.

Points on this clone: Other nucleotide sequences in the sample specify the same CDR3. This rearrangement joins TRBV5-1 to TRBJ2-7, with TRBD1 as a possible D gene (5 bases). The CDR3 length is 12 residues. In germline, CDR1 is SGHRS, CDR2 YFSETQ. V lost 4 bases to trimming and J lost 4 bases, with 9 bases between them. In DNA form, the CDR3 reads TGCGCCAGCAGCCCAGACAGTTACGAGCAGTACTTC. Translated, it gives CASSPDSYEQYF. Full variable domain (remainder filled in from reference TRBV5-1 and TRBJ2-7): KAGVTQTPRYLIKTRGQQVTLSCSPISGHRSVSWYQQTPGQGLQFLFEYFSETQRNKGNFPGRFSGRQFSNSRSEMNVSTLELGDSALYLCASSPDSYEQYFGPGTRLTVT.

J is TRBJ2-1 and V is TRBV19; weak D call: TRBD1 (6 bases). Germline V CDR1 and CDR2: LNHDA, SQIVND (reference sequence). The CDR3 has 16 residues. The V end was cut by 3 bases, the J end by 6 bases, with 18 bases between. The CDR3 DNA reads as TGTGCCAGTAGTATCGCCCCCGTACAGGGCCCCAATGAGCAGTTCTTC. This encodes CASSIAPVQGPNEQFF.

The chain links TRBV7-9 to TRBJ2-2, with 10 bases lining up with TRBD1. This CDR3 has 15 amino acids. CDR1 is SEHNR and CDR2 is FQNEAQ in the germline V gene (reference sequence). J was trimmed by 7 bases and V by 5 bases; bases with no gene match: 7. DNA of the CDR3: TGTGCCAGCAGCGGACAGGGGGTTACTAACGGGGAGCTGTTTTTT. It specifies CASSGQGVTNGELFF. The entire variable domain, with the rest obtained from reference TRBV7-9 and TRBJ2-2, is as follows: DTGVSQNPRHKITKRGQNVTFRCDPISEHNRLYWYRQTLGQGPEFLTYFQNEAQLEKSRLLSDRFSAERPKGSFSTLEIQRTEQGDSAMYLCASSGQGVTNGELFFGEGSRLTVL.

The chain links TRBV6-5 to TRBJ2-1, with 8 bases that match TRBD1. V trimming: 0 bases; J trimming: 3 bases; junction bases outside the gene matches: 4. The CDR3 runs to 16 residues. CDR1 and CDR2 (germline): MNHEY, SVGAGI. The CDR3 sequence: CASSYSMGTGYNEQFF. The CDR3 bases are TGTGCCAGCAGTTACTCGATGGGGACAGGCTACAATGAGCAGTTCTTC.

The rearrangement uses TRBV7-9 and TRBJ2-1, with a possible D match to TRBD1 (6 bases). CDR3 length: 13 amino acids. CDR1 and CDR2 (germline): SEHNR, FQNEAQ (reference sequence). V was pared by 7 bases and J by 7 bases, with 14 bases between. The CDR3 coding sequence is TGTGCCAGCAATCAGGGGAAGGTGAATGAGCAGTTCTTC. Protein sequence: CASNQGKVNEQFF.

This chain joins TRBV6-5 and TRBJ1-2; 7 bases map to TRBD1. This CDR3 has 14 amino acids. Germline assignment: CDR1 MNHEY and CDR2 SVGAGI. With 3 bases clipped from V and 6 bases from J, the junction kept 7 bases outside the gene matches. The CDR3 spells CASSYLTGADGYTF. The CDR3 coding sequence is TGTGCCAGCAGTTATTTAACAGGGGCTGATGGCTACACCTTC.

The chain has TRBV11-2 and TRBJ1-2; maybe TRBD1 (6 bases). Germline CDR1 reads SGHAT; CDR2 reads FQNNGV. V dropped 1 base and J dropped 0 bases, with 9 bases sitting between them. The CDR3 sequence is 15 residues long. Here the CDR3 reads CASSLAQGTNYGYTF. The CDR3 DNA is TGTGCCAGCAGCTTAGCACAGGGCACTAACTATGGCTACACCTTC.